A single sample is the source of the 25 T cell receptor beta chains below, sequenced in a study of T-cell memory formation after mild COVID-19. From the 5' RACE reads, TCRdb called clonotypes with MiXCR, one entry per CDR3 protein. The repertoire holds under 200,000 distinct CDR3 sequences, roughly a third seen once, with approximately 12% in the top ten. The sample was PBMCs or a T cell subset sorted from them (not recorded which). The source is an adult woman who had mild COVID-19 (a few samples of this study predate the infection). Cell type and time point are not known.

The table lists this clonotype with a few counts. CDR3: CSVMTGNTEAFF. The CDR3 bases are TGCAGCGTGATGACAGGGAACACTGAAGCTTTCTTT. This chain joins TRBV29-1 and TRBJ1-1; the D gene is possibly TRBD1 (6 bases). This CDR3 is built from 12 residues. Per germline, CDR1 SQVTM and CDR2 ANQGSEA. V lost 6 bases and J lost 1, with 9 bases in between.

This clonotype was detected many times. The CDR3 region is CASSYLVSSRSGRYEQYF. The CDR3 DNA is TGCGCCAGCAGCTACCTAGTCTCCTCCAGAAGCGGGCGGTACGAGCAGTACTTC. The chain recombines TRBV4-1 with TRBJ2-7; tentatively, D is TRBD2 (6 bases). V was shortened by 5 bases and J by 4 bases, with 27 bases between the two germline ends. The CDR3 is made up of 18 amino acids. Germline V gives CDR1 MGHRA, CDR2 YSYEKL.

V and J are TRBV12-3 or TRBV12-4 and TRBJ2-7; the D is unclear. CDR3 size: 12 residues. V dropped 3 bases and J dropped 5 bases, with 8 bases sitting between them. The CDR3 is CASSLGYDEQYF. As DNA, the CDR3 is TGTGCCAGCAGTTTGGGTTATGACGAGCAGTACTTC.

In this sample, this clonotype turned up a few times. The chain has TRBV7-3 and TRBJ2-3; D is uncertain. The CDR3 covers 16 residues. Trimming took 3 bases from V and 1 from J, leaving 14 bases between them. CDR1 and CDR2 (germline): SGHTA, FQGTGA. CDR3 sequence reads: CASSLDRVAGTDTQYF. CDR3 bases: TGTGCCAGCAGCTTGGACCGGGTAGCCGGCACAGATACGCAGTATTTT.

This clonotype was detected only a few times. The genes are TRBV20-1 and TRBJ2-5; D might be TRBD2 (5 bases). The ends were cut back, 0 bases at V and 5 bases at J, with 10 bases in the middle. This CDR3 spans 13 amino acids. Germline lookup yields CDR1 DFQATT and CDR2 SNEGSKA (reference sequence). CDR3 DNA: TGCAGTGCTAGAGATAATCCGGGGGAGACCCAGTACTTC. This gives the protein CSARDNPGETQYF.

Only a few counts were recorded for this clonotype. V and J are TRBV5-1 and TRBJ2-1, with 8 bases aligning to TRBD1. V gave up 4 bases and J gave up 4 bases; unmatched junction bases: 7. The germline V gene has CDR1 SGHRS and CDR2 YFSETQ. The CDR3 length is 15 residues. The CDR3 DNA reads as TGCGCCAGCAGCAAGCGACAGGGGTCGTACAATGAGCAGTTCTTC. Protein: CASSKRQGSYNEQFF.

The chain employs TRBV2 and TRBJ1-2; 12 bases match TRBD1. V lost 3 bases, J lost 4 bases, and 9 bases stayed unmatched. Germline V lookup: CDR1 SNHLY, CDR2 FYNNEI. The CDR3 runs to 17 residues. The CDR3 DNA follows: TGTGCCAGCAGTGAGGGGGACAGGGGGCTTCTCGGCTATGGCTACACCTTC. This encodes CASSEGDRGLLGYGYTF.

The table lists this clonotype with a few counts. The chain carries TRBV7-2 and TRBJ2-2; perhaps TRBD1 as D (6 bases). Germline V lookup: CDR1 SGHTA, CDR2 FQGNSA. V was trimmed by 4 bases and J by 0 bases, leaving 12 bases between them. This CDR3 region has 16 residues. In nucleotides, the CDR3 is TGTGCCAGCAGCTCGCAGGGGCCCTCGAACACCGGGGAGCTGTTTTTT. This encodes CASSSQGPSNTGELFF.

This clonotype was detected a few times. The V and J genes are TRBV27 and TRBJ2-7, with D hard to call. From germline, CDR1 is MNHEY and CDR2 SMNVEV (reference sequence). This CDR3 is built from 13 residues. V lost 3 bases to trimming and J lost 7 bases, with 13 bases between them. CDR3 in amino acids: CASSFSNRGEQYF. The CDR3 DNA reads as TGTGCCAGCAGTTTCTCTAACAGAGGAGAGCAGTACTTC.

The sample holds a few counts of this clonotype. V and J are TRBV5-5 and TRBJ1-3, with D possibly being TRBD1 (6 bases). CDR3 size: 13 residues. Germline lookup yields CDR1 SGHKS and CDR2 YYEKEE (reference sequence). The V end lost 7 bases, the J end lost 1 base, and 9 bases lay between the germline ends. In DNA form, the CDR3 reads TGTGCCAGCCACAGGGAGTCTGGAAACACCATATATTTT. Protein: CASHRESGNTIYF.

The chain links TRBV7-9 to TRBJ1-1; weak D call: TRBD1 (5 bases). This CDR3 has 19 amino acids. The V end lost 4 bases, the J end lost 0 bases, and 24 bases lay between the germline ends. CDR1 and CDR2 from the germline V gene are SEHNR and FQNEAQ (reference sequence). CDR3 protein: CASSWAPGTGKFMNTEAFF. The CDR3 DNA reads as TGTGCCAGCAGCTGGGCTCCCGGGACGGGGAAATTCATGAACACTGAAGCTTTCTTT. Using reference TRBV7-9 and TRBJ1-1 for the parts outside the CDR3, the full variable domain is DTGVSQNPRHKITKRGQNVTFRCDPISEHNRLYWYRQTLGQGPEFLTYFQNEAQLEKSRLLSDRFSAERPKGSFSTLEIQRTEQGDSAMYLCASSWAPGTGKFMNTEAFFGQGTRLTVV.

The V gene is TRBV18, the J gene TRBJ1-5; the D is unclear. V lost 3 bases, J lost 1 base, and 13 bases lay in between. The length of the CDR3 is 16 residues. Germline V lookup: CDR1 KGHSH, CDR2 LQKENI. CDR3 in amino acids: CASSPLGMGSNQPQHF. For the CDR3, the DNA is TGTGCCAGCTCACCGTTAGGAATGGGGAGCAATCAGCCCCAGCATTTT.

This clonotype appeared a few times. The chain carries TRBV9 and TRBJ2-1, with 15 bases lining up with TRBD2. The CDR3 runs 19 residues. Germline V gene sequence: CDR1 SGDLS, CDR2 YYNGEE. Trimming at V came to 4 bases and at J to 9 bases, leaving 17 bases not matched to a gene. CDR3 nucleotide sequence: TGTGCCAGCAGCATCTCGGGACTAGCGGGAGGCCCCTCAACCGCTGAGCAGTTCTTC. Translated, it gives CASSISGLAGGPSTAEQFF.

This clonotype has just a few counts. The rearrangement links TRBV7-8 to TRBJ1-1; D not resolved. Trimming stripped 1 base from V and 4 bases from J, with 4 bases between. The length of the CDR3 is 12 residues. Germline CDR1 is SGHVS and CDR2 is FQNEAQ. The CDR3 loop reads CASSLDPTEAFF. The CDR3 region has the DNA TGTGCCAGCAGCTTAGATCCCACTGAAGCTTTCTTT.

The chain carries TRBV12-3 or TRBV12-4 and TRBJ1-1; 8 bases are shared with TRBD1. V lost 7 bases to trimming and J lost 6 bases; unmatched junction nucleotides: 10. This CDR3 has 14 residues. CDR3 sequence (DNA): TGTGCCAGCAACCCGAACAGGGGGGGCCCTGAAGCTTTCTTT. It translates to CASNPNRGGPEAFF.

This clonotype was detected only a few times. The genes are TRBV7-7 and TRBJ2-2; D not resolved. This CDR3 region has 13 residues. CDR1 is SSHAT and CDR2 is FNYEAQ in the germline V gene (reference sequence). The ends were cut back, 2 bases at V and 5 bases at J, with 6 bases in the middle. The CDR3: CASSLSRTGELFF. The DNA of the CDR3 is TGTGCCAGCAGCTTATCTAGGACCGGGGAGCTGTTTTTT.

This clonotype was recorded a few times. This CDR3 is missing its conserved last phenylalanine or tryptophan, likely due to a read error. The limits of the CDR3 on the DNA are not certain, so only TCRdb's listed CDR3 is given. CDR3 loop: CASSGTDRGSKV. V is TRBV7-9 and J is TRBJ2-1; the D call of TRBD1 is as the table states it, not checked on the DNA. Germline CDR1 is SEHNR and CDR2 is FQNEAQ (reference sequence). With termini counted, the CDR3 has 12 amino acids.

This clonotype turned up a few times. The chain employs TRBV24-1 and TRBJ2-1; D ambiguous. The CDR3 loop spans 11 amino acids. Germline CDR1 reads KGHDR; CDR2 reads SFDVKD. The ends were cut back, 7 bases at V and 7 bases at J, with 7 bases in the middle. CDR3 region: CATRGWNEQFF. The CDR3 nucleotides are TGTGCCACCAGGGGTTGGAATGAGCAGTTCTTC.

The gene calls are TRBV2 and TRBJ2-5; 8 nucleotides match TRBD1. The CDR3 contains 15 residues. Per the germline V gene, CDR1 is SNHLY and CDR2 is FYNNEI. The ends lost 0 bases at V and 4 bases at J; junction bases unmatched: 4. This chain's CDR3 is CASSEAQTGVETQYF. The CDR3 DNA sequence: TGTGCCAGCAGTGAAGCGCAGACAGGGGTAGAGACCCAGTACTTC.

The V gene is TRBV20-1, the J gene TRBJ1-2; the D is unclear. The CDR3 covers 14 residues. Trimming removed 0 bases at V and 6 bases at J, with 14 bases between. Germline loops: CDR1 DFQATT, CDR2 SNEGSKA (reference sequence). CDR3 nucleotides: TGCAGTGCTAGAGAGGTCAGGAGTAAAGATGGCTACACCTTC. This translates into CSAREVRSKDGYTF.

This clonotype was observed at least ten times. The chain uses TRBV29-1 and TRBJ2-7; possible D gene TRBD2, 6 bases. V lost 4 bases and J lost 5, with 12 bases in between. The germline CDR1 and CDR2 sequences are SQVTM and ANQGSEA. This CDR3 spans 12 amino acids. The CDR3 DNA reads as TGCAGCGTTGTGGATGGGACTGACGAGCAGTACTTC. Amino acids: CSVVDGTDEQYF.

This clonotype has a handful of counts. The chain is built from TRBV30 and TRBJ2-2, with D maybe TRBD2 (6 bases). The CDR3 has 14 amino acids. Germline CDR1 reads GTSNPN; CDR2 reads SVGIG (reference sequence). With 4 bases removed from V and 7 bases from J, the gap between germline ends came to 16 bases. The CDR3 protein is CAWKSWEDGGELFF. In nucleotides, the CDR3 is TGTGCCTGGAAGTCGTGGGAGGATGGCGGGGAGCTGTTTTTT.

V gene TRBV10-3 combines with J gene TRBJ2-1, with TRBD2 as a possible D gene (6 bases). V shed 8 bases and J shed 2 bases, with 19 bases lying between them. Germline lookup yields CDR1 ENHRY and CDR2 SYGVKD. This CDR3 comprises 16 residues. The CDR3 region is CAIASRGLPTYNEQFF. The CDR3, as DNA: TGTGCCATCGCCTCCCGCGGACTACCGACCTACAATGAGCAGTTCTTC.

This rearrangement joins TRBV7-8 to TRBJ1-2; tentatively, D is TRBD1 (5 bases). The CDR3 length is 16 residues. V was clipped by 5 bases and J by 2 bases, with 18 bases between them. Germline V gene sequence: CDR1 SGHVS, CDR2 FQNEAQ. For the CDR3, the DNA is TGTGCCAGCAGCCAATTCCCCAGGGCCGTAAACTATGGCTACACCTTC. Its protein product is CASSQFPRAVNYGYTF.

The CDR3 coding sequence is TGTGCCACCAGCAGAGATCTGACAGGGGTGACTGAAGCTTTCTTT. Translation: CATSRDLTGVTEAFF. The chain couples TRBV15 to TRBJ1-1; 8 bases map to TRBD1. From germline, CDR1 is LNHNV and CDR2 YYDKDF (reference sequence). The CDR3 spans 15 residues. With 0 bases clipped from V and 5 bases from J, the junction kept 5 bases outside the gene matches.